The entry below describes one T cell receptor beta chain. Germline V gene sequence: CDR1 SGHRS, CDR2 YFSETQ. The ends lost 2 bases at V and 9 bases at J; junction bases unmatched: 11. This CDR3 contains 15 residues. The sample is drawn from a study of blood T cell repertoires in COVID-19. Study details: PBMCs, B-cell-depleted T cells, or T cells were the source of the cDNA or gDNA that made up the material.

As handled by the study authors: Reference gene primer amplification gave nucleated cell count estimates. Clones were read by immunoSEQ multiplex PCR, and TCRdb kept only the in-frame ones, dropping some. That table furnishes V, J and clone size, whereas the DNA furnished D and trimming. The table records 55,000 to 90,000 clones, around 89% of them present only once. The clonotype was recovered from a human donor in a cohort sampled during active COVID-19. Material: peripheral blood. J is TRBJ2-1 and V is TRBV5-1; 7 nucleotides align to TRBD2. The CDR3 is CASSFSGPPGGEQFF. The CDR3 DNA follows: TGCGCCAGCAGCTTTTCCGGTCCGCCGGGAGGTGAGCAGTTCTTC.